One and the same sample provided the 12 T cell receptor beta chains below, sequenced in a study of cytomegalovirus exposure and HLA in healthy donors. Both 60 Vbeta primers and 13 Jbeta primers went into the PCR. The assay was immunoSEQ multiplex PCR, and TCRdb's table has in-frame clones only and misses some. The profile shows 170,000 or so clones, over 70% of them singletons. Sequenced: PBMCs. These receptors originate from a woman in her 30s in good health and CMV-seronegative.

The chain recombines TRBV6-5 with TRBJ2-7; 9 bases agree with TRBD1. This CDR3 has 14 residues. Germline assignment: CDR1 MNHEY and CDR2 SVGAGI. J lost 7 bases, V lost 0 bases, and 4 bases had no gene match. CDR3 protein: CASSYSQGAQEQYF. DNA of the CDR3: TGTGCCAGCAGTTACTCACAGGGGGCTCAGGAGCAGTACTTC.

The rearrangement links TRBV7-2 to TRBJ2-5; D may be TRBD1 (6 bases). The CDR3 loop spans 15 amino acids. V lost 3 bases and J lost 1, with 12 bases in between. Germline loops: CDR1 SGHTA, CDR2 FQGNSA. The CDR3 sequence is CASSFRRTAQETQYF. The DNA for the CDR3 is TGTGCCAGCAGCTTTCGAAGGACAGCCCAAGAGACCCAGTACTTC. The entire variable domain, with the rest obtained from reference TRBV7-2 and TRBJ2-5, is as follows: GAGVSQSPSNKVTEKGKDVELRCDPISGHTALYWYRQSLGQGLEFLIYFQGNSAPDKSGLPSDRFSAERTGGSVSTLTIQRTQQEDSAVYLCASSFRRTAQETQYFGPGTRLLVL.

This sequence joins TRBV7-9 and TRBJ2-1; D not resolved. V was trimmed by 3 bases and J by 5 bases, leaving 14 bases between them. CDR1 SEHNR and CDR2 FQNEAQ come from the germline V gene (reference sequence). The CDR3 is 15 residues long. DNA of the CDR3: TGTGCCAGCAGCTTTACGCAGGTTAAGGACAATGAGCAGTTCTTC. It encodes CASSFTQVKDNEQFF. The full variable domain, in which reference TRBV7-9 and TRBJ2-1 provide the parts outside the CDR3, is DTGVSQNPRHKITKRGQNVTFRCDPISEHNRLYWYRQTLGQGPEFLTYFQNEAQLEKSRLLSDRFSAERPKGSFSTLEIQRTEQGDSAMYLCASSFTQVKDNEQFFGPGTRLTVL.

The V call is TRBV2, the J call TRBJ1-3; D gene unclear. Germline CDR1 and CDR2: SNHLY and FYNNEI. CDR3 size: 16 residues. The V end lost 6 bases, the J end lost 4 bases, and 19 bases lay between the germline ends. The CDR3 bases are TGTGCCAGCAGCTTGAACCCGATTAGTACCGGAAACACCATATATTTT. Protein sequence: CASSLNPISTGNTIYF. Based on the CDR3 plus reference TRBV2 and TRBJ1-3, the full variable domain is EPEVTQTPSHQVTQMGQEVILRCVPISNHLYFYWYRQILGQKVEFLVSFYNNEISEKSEIFDDQFSVERPDGSNFTLKIRSTKLEDSAMYFCASSLNPISTGNTIYFGEGSWLTVV.

The V and J genes are TRBV18 and TRBJ2-5; 7 bases are a match to TRBD2. The V and J ends lost 3 bases and 3 bases, in that order; junction bases with no gene match: 1. The CDR3 contains 13 residues. Germline CDR1 KGHSH, CDR2 LQKENI. CDR3 region: CASSPGLEETQYF. CDR3 nucleotides: TGTGCCAGCTCACCTGGACTAGAAGAGACCCAGTACTTC.

The chain combines TRBV10-3 with TRBJ2-7; TRBD1 might be the D (5 bases). Trimming shortened V by 6 bases and J by 1 base, and 13 bases separated the two germline ends. The length of the CDR3 is 14 residues. Per germline, CDR1 ENHRY and CDR2 SYGVKD. The CDR3 sequence is CAIRGDRSSYEQYF. DNA for the CDR3: TGTGCCATCAGAGGAGACAGATCTTCCTACGAGCAGTACTTC.

This chain connects TRBV27 to TRBJ2-5; TRBD1 might be the D (5 bases). This CDR3 comprises 12 residues. The germline gives CDR1 MNHEY, CDR2 SMNVEV (reference sequence). V shed 2 bases and J shed 7 bases, with 8 bases lying between them. The DNA for the CDR3 is TGTGCCAGCAGTTTACAGGGTGGGACCCAGTACTTC. Translation gives CASSLQGGTQYF.

There are a few counts of this clone. The chain joins TRBV7-9 to TRBJ2-2; a weak D match, TRBD1 (6 bases). The CDR3 loop spans 15 amino acids. The V end lost 5 bases, the J end lost 1 base, and 11 bases lay between the germline ends. Germline V lookup: CDR1 SEHNR, CDR2 FQNEAQ (reference sequence). Here the CDR3 DNA reads TGTGCCAGCAGCCTCCCGGGACAGAACACCGGGGAGCTGTTTTTT. It specifies CASSLPGQNTGELFF.

The chain has TRBV30 and TRBJ2-7; TRBD1 is a possible D gene (6 bases). The CDR3 has 12 amino acids. The germline V gene has CDR1 GTSNPN and CDR2 SVGIG (reference sequence). Trimming stripped 2 bases from V and 9 bases from J, with 14 bases between. CDR3 bases: TGTGCCTGGAGTTCAGGGGCTACGGGGCAGTACTTC. Its translation is CAWSSGATGQYF.

The V call is TRBV7-2, the J call TRBJ1-5; a possible D gene is TRBD1 (6 bases). V was clipped by 5 bases and J by 4 bases, with 15 bases between them. CDR1 is SGHTA, CDR2 FQGNSA, per germline. This CDR3 comprises 15 residues. CDR3 loop: CASSLTGTVNQPQHF. CDR3 sequence (DNA): TGTGCCAGCAGCCTAACAGGGACCGTGAATCAGCCCCAGCATTTT.

The chain has TRBV2 and TRBJ1-6; 8 bases match TRBD1. Germline lookup yields CDR1 SNHLY and CDR2 FYNNEI. Trimming removed 8 bases from V and 12 bases from J; junction bases left unmatched: 12. The CDR3 is 14 amino acids. CDR3 in DNA: TGTGCCAGCGACCTTATAGGACAGGGAAGACCCCTCCACTTT. Translation: CASDLIGQGRPLHF.

V and J are TRBV7-3 and TRBJ2-3, with 12 bases lining up with TRBD1. The CDR3 sequence is 17 residues long. V shed 2 bases and J 4 bases; nucleotides not matched to a gene: 7. Germline values: CDR1 SGHTA, CDR2 FQGTGA. CDR3 sequence: CASSLWGQGAIADTQYF. The CDR3 nucleotides read TGTGCCAGCAGCTTATGGGGACAGGGGGCTATAGCAGATACGCAGTATTTT.